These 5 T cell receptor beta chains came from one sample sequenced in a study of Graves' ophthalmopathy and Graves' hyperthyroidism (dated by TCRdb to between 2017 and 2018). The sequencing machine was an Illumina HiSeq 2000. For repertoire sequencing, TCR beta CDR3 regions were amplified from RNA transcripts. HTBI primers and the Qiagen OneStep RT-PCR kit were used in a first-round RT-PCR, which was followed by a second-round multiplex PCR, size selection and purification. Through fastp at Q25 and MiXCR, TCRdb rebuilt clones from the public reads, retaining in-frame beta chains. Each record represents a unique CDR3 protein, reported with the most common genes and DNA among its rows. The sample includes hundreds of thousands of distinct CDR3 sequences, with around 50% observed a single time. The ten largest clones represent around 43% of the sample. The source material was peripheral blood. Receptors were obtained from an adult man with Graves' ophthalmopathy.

This CDR3 reads CSAGTSGRGETQYF. Written as DNA, the CDR3 is TGCAGTGCCGGCACTAGCGGACGAGGGGAGACCCAGTACTTC. This chain connects TRBV20-1 to TRBJ2-5, with TRBD2 matching over 8 bases. CDR3 length: 14 amino acids. CDR1 is DFQATT and CDR2 is SNEGSKA in the germline V gene (reference sequence). V gave up 6 bases and J gave up 5 bases; unmatched junction bases: 11.

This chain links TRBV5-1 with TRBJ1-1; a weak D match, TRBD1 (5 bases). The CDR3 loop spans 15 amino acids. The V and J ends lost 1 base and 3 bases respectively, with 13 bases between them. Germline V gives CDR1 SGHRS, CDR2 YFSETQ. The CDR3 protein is CASSLLGPPDTEAFF. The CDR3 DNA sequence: TGCGCCAGCAGCTTGTTGGGACCGCCGGACACTGAAGCTTTCTTT.

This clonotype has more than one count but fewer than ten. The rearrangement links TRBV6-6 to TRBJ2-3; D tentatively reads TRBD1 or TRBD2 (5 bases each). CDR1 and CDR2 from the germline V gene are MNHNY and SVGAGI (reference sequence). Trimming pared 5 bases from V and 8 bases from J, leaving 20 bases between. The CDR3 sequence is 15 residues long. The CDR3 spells CASSLRDGYAGTQYF. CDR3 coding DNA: TGTGCCAGCAGTCTCCGGGACGGCTACGCGGGTACGCAGTATTTT.

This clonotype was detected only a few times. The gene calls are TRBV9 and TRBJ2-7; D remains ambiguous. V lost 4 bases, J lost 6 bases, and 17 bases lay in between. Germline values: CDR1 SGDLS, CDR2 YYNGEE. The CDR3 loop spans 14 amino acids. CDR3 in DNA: TGTGCCAGCAGCCCCCCCGCCGGCCCCGGCGAGCAGTACTTC. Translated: CASSPPAGPGEQYF.

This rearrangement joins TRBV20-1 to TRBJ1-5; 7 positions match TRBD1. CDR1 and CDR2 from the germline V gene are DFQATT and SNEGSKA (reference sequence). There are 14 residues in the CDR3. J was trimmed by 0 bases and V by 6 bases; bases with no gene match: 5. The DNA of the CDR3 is TGCAGTGCAACGGGACAGTATAGCAATCAGCCCCAGCATTTT. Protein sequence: CSATGQYSNQPQHF.